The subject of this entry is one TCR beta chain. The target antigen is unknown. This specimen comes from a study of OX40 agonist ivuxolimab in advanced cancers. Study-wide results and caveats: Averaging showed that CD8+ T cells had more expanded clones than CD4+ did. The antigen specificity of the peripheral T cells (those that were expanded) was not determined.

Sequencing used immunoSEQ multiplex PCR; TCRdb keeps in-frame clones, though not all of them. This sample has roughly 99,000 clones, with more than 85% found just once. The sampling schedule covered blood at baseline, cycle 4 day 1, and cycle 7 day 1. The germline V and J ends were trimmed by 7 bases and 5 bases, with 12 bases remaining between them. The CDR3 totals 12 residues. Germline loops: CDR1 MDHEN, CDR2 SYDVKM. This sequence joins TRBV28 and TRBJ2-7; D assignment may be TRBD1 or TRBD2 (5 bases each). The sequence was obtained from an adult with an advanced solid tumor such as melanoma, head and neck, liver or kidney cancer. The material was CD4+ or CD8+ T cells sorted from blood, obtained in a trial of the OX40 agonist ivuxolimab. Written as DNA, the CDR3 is TGTGCCAGCACCCTGGGGCGGGACGAGCAGTACTTC. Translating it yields CASTLGRDEQYF. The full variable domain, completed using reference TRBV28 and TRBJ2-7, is DVKVTQSSRYLVKRTGEKVFLECVQDMDHENMFWYRQDPGLGLRLIYFSYDVKMKEKGDIPEGYSVSREKKERFSLILESASTNQTSMYLCASTLGRDEQYFGPGTRLTVT.